This T cell receptor (beta chain) was recovered during a study of T cell changes during pregnancy in multiple sclerosis. The CDR3 runs 15 residues. Germline V lookup: CDR1 SGHAT, CDR2 FQNNGV. Trimming removed 2 bases from V and 4 bases from J; junction bases left unmatched: 5. Sequenced by immunoSEQ multiplex PCR; TCRdb stores in-frame clones only, minus some. The sample lists approximately 89,000 clones, 90% to 95% seen once, with around 1.7% in the top ten. J is TRBJ1-5 and V is TRBV11-2, with 7 nucleotides matching TRBD1. Sequenced material: peripheral blood, taken after pregnancy. This sequence originates from a female donor in good health, enrolled as a control in a pregnancy study. CDR3 protein: CASSLYPGGNQPQHF. The CDR3 nucleotides are TGTGCCAGCAGCTTATATCCAGGGGGGAATCAGCCCCAGCATTTT. The full variable domain, rest sourced from reference TRBV11-2 and TRBJ1-5, is EAGVAQSPRYKIIEKRQSVAFWCNPISGHATLYWYQQILGQGPKLLIQFQNNGVVDDSQLPKDRFSAERLKGVDSTLKIQPAKLEDSAVYLCASSLYPGGNQPQHFGDGTRLSIL.